Only a few counts were recorded for the clone carrying this TCR beta chain. Antigen unknown. Unique molecular identifiers tagged the TCRbeta library. TCRdb re-analysed the PCR reads in MiXCR, keeping a single row per CDR3 protein. This sample carries 90,000 to 130,000 distinct CDR3 sequences, roughly 6.1% of them seen once, and the ten largest clones take 20% to 25%. This entry comes from a study of T-cell reconstitution after alpha-beta-depleted transplantation in children. Study-level findings and limits: Surviving recipient T cells and thymic progenitors underlay high day-60 TCRbeta diversity in some patients.

V was clipped by 5 bases and J by 4 bases; unmatched bases: 6. Germline V gives CDR1 DFQATT, CDR2 SNEGSKA (reference sequence). There are 13 residues in the CDR3. The TCR comes from a male patient between 2 and 10 years old who had a stem cell transplant for acute lymphoblastic leukemia, so the T cells may come from the graft donor. The specimen comprised PBMCs, mostly from graft donor cells, sampled 360 days after TCRalphabeta/CD19-depleted stem cell transplant. The genes are TRBV20-1 and TRBJ2-5; 8 bases map to TRBD2. The DNA for the CDR3 is TGCAGTGCTCGGGGGGGGGCAGGAGAGACCCAGTACTTC. This translates into CSARGGAGETQYF.